These 25 T cell receptor beta chains were sequenced from one sample in a study of cytomegalovirus exposure and HLA in healthy donors. The PCR contained 60 Vbeta and 13 Jbeta primers. Using immunoSEQ multiplex PCR, the repertoire was profiled, and TCRdb retains in-frame clones only, with some absent. The profile shows about 140,000 clones, approximately 70% of them singletons. Sequencing was carried out using PBMCs. The receptors stem from a woman aged 25 to 45 in good health and CMV-seronegative.

V usage is TRBV7-2 and J usage is TRBJ1-4; D is ambiguous. Between the trimmed V and J ends, which lost 1 base and 3 bases, there was a span of 3 bases. CDR3 length: 13 amino acids. The V gene's germline CDR1 is SGHTA and CDR2 FQGNSA. The DNA for the CDR3 is TGTGCCAGCAGCTTAGAGCCTAATGAAAAACTGTTTTTT. Protein product: CASSLEPNEKLFF.

This sequence joins TRBV4-1 and TRBJ1-3, with a tentative D call TRBD1 (5 bases). The CDR3 has 18 residues. Germline V gene lookup returns CDR1 MGHRA and CDR2 YSYEKL. V gave up 1 base and J gave up 0 bases, with 16 bases separating them. The CDR3 protein is CASSQVDMGLNSGNTIYF. In nucleotides, the CDR3 is TGCGCCAGCAGCCAAGTGGATATGGGGCTAAACTCTGGAAACACCATATATTTT.

This clone showed up just once. The chain is built from TRBV5-1 and TRBJ2-2; D may be TRBD1 (5 bases). The CDR3 extends over 16 amino acids. The V and J ends lost 3 bases and 2 bases respectively, with 14 bases between them. CDR1 is SGHRS, CDR2 YFSETQ, per germline. The CDR3: CASSSRAGHNTGELFF. CDR3 in DNA: TGCGCCAGCAGCTCCCGAGCAGGGCATAACACCGGGGAGCTGTTTTTT.

This clone was counted a few times. The chain employs TRBV27 and TRBJ2-1, with D possibly TRBD2 on 6 matching bases. CDR3 length: 14 residues. V lost 10 bases and J 5 bases, leaving 18 bases between the germline ends. The germline gives CDR1 MNHEY, CDR2 SMNVEV (reference sequence). Written as DNA, the CDR3 is TGTGCCACCGCTAGGGAGGACGGCAACAATGAGCAGTTCTTC. Residues: CATAREDGNNEQFF.

The rearrangement links TRBV29-1 to TRBJ2-7; tentatively, D is TRBD1 (6 bases). V dropped 7 bases and J dropped 3 bases, with 19 bases sitting between them. Per the germline V gene, CDR1 is SQVTM and CDR2 is ANQGSEA. This CDR3 is 14 amino acids long. The CDR3 here is CSADVRGSFYEQYF. CDR3 DNA: TGCAGCGCCGACGTTAGGGGGAGCTTCTACGAGCAGTACTTC.

This clone was observed a few times. This chain links TRBV9 with TRBJ2-1, with 14 bases matching TRBD2. Germline V gene data show CDR1 as SGDLS and CDR2 as YYNGEE. Trimming removed 4 bases from V and 8 bases from J; junction bases left unmatched: 8. The CDR3 runs to 16 residues. DNA of the CDR3: TGTGCCAGCAGCTTACCGGGACTAGCGGGAGTGGATGAGCAGTTCTTC. The encoded protein is CASSLPGLAGVDEQFF.

This clone was seen a handful of times. The chain carries TRBV18 and TRBJ2-7, with TRBD1 identical over 9 bases. Germline trimming cut 1 base from V and 6 bases from J; bases unmatched to any gene: 4. The CDR3 consists of 14 residues. Looked up from germline, CDR1 is KGHSH and CDR2 is LQKENI. The CDR3 is CASSPQDRGFEQYV. The CDR3 DNA is TGTGCCAGCTCACCACAGGACAGGGGATTCGAGCAGTACGTC.

The rearrangement links TRBV11-2 to TRBJ2-3, with D uncertain. The CDR3 length is 14 residues. V was cut by 1 base and J by 0 bases, with 5 bases left in between. CDR1 and CDR2 from the germline V gene are SGHAT and FQNNGV. CDR3 region: CASSLGLSTDTQYF. The CDR3 nucleotides are TGTGCCAGCAGCTTAGGCCTAAGCACAGATACGCAGTATTTT.

This clone was seen a few times. The J gene is TRBJ1-1, the V gene TRBV7-9; D might be TRBD1 (6 bases). This CDR3 has 15 residues. Deletions cut 4 bases from V and 1 base from J, with 13 bases between. CDR1 SEHNR and CDR2 FQNEAQ come from the germline V gene (reference sequence). The chain's CDR3 is CASSSIQGWNTEAFF. As DNA, the CDR3 is TGTGCCAGCAGCTCTATACAGGGTTGGAACACTGAAGCTTTCTTT.

This clone was recorded a few times. The chain recombines TRBV5-1 with TRBJ2-5; 12 bases fit TRBD2. CDR1 and CDR2 (germline): SGHRS, YFSETQ. The CDR3 is 15 residues long. V lost 4 bases, J lost 4 bases, and 5 bases stayed unmatched. CDR3 amino acids: CASSILGLAGETQYF. The CDR3 nucleotides are TGCGCCAGCAGCATATTGGGACTAGCGGGAGAGACCCAGTACTTC.

V and J are TRBV2 and TRBJ2-3; 7 bases line up with TRBD1. This CDR3 region has 14 residues. Trimming took 7 bases from V and 4 from J; bases not matched to a gene: 8. Germline CDR1 and CDR2: SNHLY and FYNNEI. Here the CDR3 reads CASKGTARADTQYF. The CDR3 DNA follows: TGTGCCAGCAAGGGGACAGCCAGAGCAGATACGCAGTATTTT.

The genes are TRBV7-2 and TRBJ1-5; the D gene is possibly TRBD1 (5 bases). V was cut by 2 bases and J by 4 bases, with 12 bases left in between. Per germline, CDR1 SGHTA and CDR2 FQGNSA. This CDR3 contains 15 residues. The CDR3 spells CASSLFPGKNQPQHF. CDR3 bases: TGTGCCAGCAGCTTATTTCCAGGGAAAAATCAGCCCCAGCATTTT. Combining the CDR3 with reference TRBV7-2 and TRBJ1-5 gives the whole variable domain GAGVSQSPSNKVTEKGKDVELRCDPISGHTALYWYRQSLGQGLEFLIYFQGNSAPDKSGLPSDRFSAERTGGSVSTLTIQRTQQEDSAVYLCASSLFPGKNQPQHFGDGTRLSIL.

For the CDR3, the DNA is TGTGCCAGCAGCCCCGACGGACGTCGGGAGCAGTACGTC. Its protein product is CASSPDGRREQYV. This chain uses TRBV7-9 with TRBJ2-7; unclear D gene. V lost 5 bases and J lost 7, with 15 bases in between. This CDR3 is 13 amino acids long. Germline values: CDR1 SEHNR, CDR2 FQNEAQ (reference sequence).

The rearrangement uses TRBV10-3 and TRBJ2-7; no clear D gene. In germline, CDR1 is ENHRY, CDR2 SYGVKD. The CDR3 runs 11 residues. V dropped 5 bases and J dropped 3 bases, with 5 bases sitting between them. The CDR3 region has the DNA TGTGCCATCAGTCCAGACTACGAGCAGTACTTC. It codes for CAISPDYEQYF.

The V gene is TRBV28, the J gene TRBJ1-2; a weak D match, TRBD1 (6 bases). Looked up from germline, CDR1 is MDHEN and CDR2 is SYDVKM. V was clipped by 6 bases and J by 8 bases, with 25 bases between them. This CDR3 has 16 residues. The CDR3: CASRTIYRESERGYTF. CDR3 DNA: TGTGCCAGCAGGACCATCTACAGGGAATCGGAACGCGGCTACACCTTC.

This clone occurred a few times. The V gene is TRBV2, the J gene TRBJ1-6; a weak D match, TRBD1 (6 bases). The CDR3 covers 16 residues. Germline V gene data show CDR1 as SNHLY and CDR2 as FYNNEI. Trimming left V 0 bases short and J 8 bases short, with 14 bases between. The CDR3 loop reads CASSEAVSPGDSPLHF. CDR3 bases: TGTGCCAGCAGTGAAGCGGTGTCCCCAGGGGATTCACCCCTCCACTTT.

This clone was observed once. The CDR3 protein is CASSPWLAGTTSSTDTQYF. CDR3 bases: TGTGCCAGCTCACCCTGGCTAGCGGGAACCACTTCTAGCACAGATACGCAGTATTTT. The rearrangement links TRBV18 to TRBJ2-3; 9 bases are a match to TRBD2. V was pared by 3 bases and J by 0 bases, with 13 bases of the junction left unmatched. This CDR3 comprises 19 residues. The germline CDR1 and CDR2 sequences are KGHSH and LQKENI.

There are a few counts of this clone. This sequence joins TRBV27 and TRBJ1-2; the D gene is possibly TRBD1 (5 bases). From germline, CDR1 is MNHEY and CDR2 SMNVEV (reference sequence). This CDR3 has 16 residues. Between the trimmed V and J ends, which lost 7 bases and 6 bases, there was a span of 24 bases. In DNA form, the CDR3 reads TGTGCCAGCACCCGCACAAGGGGCCCGAAGTGGGATGGCTACACCTTC. Protein sequence: CASTRTRGPKWDGYTF.

This chain connects TRBV2 to TRBJ1-1; the D is unclear. This CDR3 comprises 15 residues. The germline V and J ends were trimmed by 7 bases and 4 bases, with 19 bases remaining between them. The germline gives CDR1 SNHLY, CDR2 FYNNEI. CDR3 sequence (DNA): TGTGCCAGCACCATCACCGCCAAGTCGGGCACTGAAGCTTTCTTT. This sequence encodes CASTITAKSGTEAFF. Full variable domain (missing parts from reference TRBV2 and TRBJ1-1): EPEVTQTPSHQVTQMGQEVILRCVPISNHLYFYWYRQILGQKVEFLVSFYNNEISEKSEIFDDQFSVERPDGSNFTLKIRSTKLEDSAMYFCASTITAKSGTEAFFGQGTRLTVV.

This rearrangement joins TRBV5-1 to TRBJ2-5, with D uncertain. The J call may not be correct, given that the DNA end is closer to TRBJ2-7. The CDR3 has 14 residues. CDR1 is SGHRS, CDR2 YFSETQ, per germline. CDR3 DNA sequence: TGCGCCAGCAGCTTGGACCCGGACTCCTACGAGCAGTACTTC. It is translated as CASSLDPDSYEQYF.

The chain carries TRBV5-4 and TRBJ1-3; 7 positions agree with TRBD1. V gave up 3 bases and J gave up 4 bases; unmatched junction bases: 4. This CDR3 has 14 amino acids. Germline CDR1 is SGHNT and CDR2 is YYREEE (reference sequence). CDR3 nucleotide sequence: TGTGCCAGCAGCTCGGGACAGTCCGGAAACACCATATATTTT. Its protein product is CASSSGQSGNTIYF.

As for this clone: Mismatch with germline at one junction end may stem from a read error. This chain links TRBV7-2 with TRBJ1-1, with 7 bases that match TRBD1. Germline values: CDR1 SGHTA, CDR2 FQGNSA. The CDR3 loop spans 16 amino acids. The chain's CDR3 is CASTLPARGPNTEAFF. The CDR3 bases are TGTGCCAGCACCTTACCCGCGAGGGGGCCGAACACTGAAGCTTTCTTT.

The chain couples TRBV19 to TRBJ1-5; weak D call: TRBD1 (5 bases). CDR3 size: 13 residues. Germline V gene lookup returns CDR1 LNHDA and CDR2 SQIVND (reference sequence). V was clipped by 10 bases and J by 8 bases, with 18 bases between them. The CDR3 region is CATRDPAGEPQHF. In nucleotides, the CDR3 is TGTGCCACCCGCGACCCAGCGGGGGAGCCCCAGCATTTT.

This chain links TRBV5-1 with TRBJ1-6, with D uncertain. V was shortened by 0 bases and J by 7 bases, with 14 bases between the two germline ends. This CDR3 comprises 16 residues. Germline assignment: CDR1 SGHRS and CDR2 YFSETQ. This chain's CDR3 is CASSLVPGNQNSPLHF. CDR3 nucleotide sequence: TGCGCCAGCAGCTTGGTGCCAGGCAACCAAAATTCACCCCTCCACTTT.

The chain employs TRBV29-1 and TRBJ2-2; D is unresolved. This CDR3 has 14 residues. Germline loops: CDR1 SQVTM, CDR2 ANQGSEA. The germline V and J ends were trimmed by 2 bases and 5 bases, with 12 bases remaining between them. The CDR3 nucleotides are TGCAGCGTTGAACTGCCGACAAAAACCGGGGAGCTGTTTTTT. It is translated as CSVELPTKTGELFF.